Presented here are 8 T cell receptor beta chains from one specimen sequenced in a study of cytomegalovirus exposure and HLA in healthy donors. A multiplex PCR was run with 60 Vbeta primers and 13 Jbeta primers. Some clones are missing from TCRdb's copy, which holds only in-frame ones; the method was immunoSEQ multiplex PCR. The sample carries 150,000 to 200,000 clones, 65% to 90% recorded once. Material: PBMCs. The receptors here all came from a man in his fifties in good health and CMV-seropositive.

This chain uses TRBV5-4 with TRBJ1-1; D is undetermined. The germline gives CDR1 SGHNT, CDR2 YYREEE (reference sequence). This CDR3 is built from 14 residues. The V end was cut by 0 bases, the J end by 1 base, with 7 bases between. In DNA, the CDR3 is TGTGCCAGCAGCTTGGCGGCAGGGAACACTGAAGCTTTCTTT. Its protein is CASSLAAGNTEAFF.

DNA for the CDR3: TGCGCCAGCAGCCCGGGACACACGAACACTGAAGCTTTCTTT. Its translation: CASSPGHTNTEAFF. V and J are TRBV5-1 and TRBJ1-1; weak D call: TRBD1 (6 bases). The germline V gene has CDR1 SGHRS and CDR2 YFSETQ. CDR3 length equals 14 residues. Trimming took off 4 bases at V and 1 base at J, with 11 bases between the two ends.

In its sample, this clone was seen a few times. This chain joins TRBV10-3 and TRBJ1-2; weak D call: TRBD1 (5 bases). Germline CDR1 reads ENHRY; CDR2 reads SYGVKD. The CDR3 covers 14 residues. Deletions cut 6 bases from V and 4 bases from J, with 15 bases between. The CDR3 sequence is CAISPPGVGYGYTF. The CDR3 nucleotides read TGTGCCATCAGCCCGCCGGGGGTTGGCTATGGCTACACCTTC.

Comment on this clone: The sample carries other DNA sequences with the same CDR3. The gene calls are TRBV28 and TRBJ2-7, with 11 bases identical to TRBD2. With V trimmed by 7 bases and J by 2 bases, 4 bases remained unmatched. The germline gives CDR1 MDHEN, CDR2 SYDVKM. The CDR3 has 14 amino acids. The CDR3 region has the DNA TGTGCCAGCACTAATAGCGGGGGGGCCTACGAGCAGTACTTC. This codes for CASTNSGGAYEQYF.

The CDR3 nucleotides are TGTGCCAGCAGATTTCGACAGTCGGAAGCTTTCTTT. It is translated as CASRFRQSEAFF. J is TRBJ1-1 and V is TRBV28, with a tentative D call TRBD1 (5 bases). The CDR3 totals 12 residues. Trimming removed 6 bases at V and 8 bases at J, with 13 bases between. Germline assignment: CDR1 MDHEN and CDR2 SYDVKM.

The table lists this clone with a count of one. The chain is built from TRBV19 and TRBJ1-2, with 7 bases identical to TRBD1. The length of the CDR3 is 13 residues. Germline CDR1 is LNHDA and CDR2 is SQIVND (reference sequence). With V trimmed by 3 bases and J by 8 bases, 6 bases remained unmatched. CDR3 residues: CASSITGVEGYTF. Here the CDR3 DNA reads TGTGCCAGTAGTATTACAGGGGTAGAAGGCTACACCTTC. The full variable domain, completed using reference TRBV19 and TRBJ1-2, is DGGITQSPKYLFRKEGQNVTLSCEQNLNHDAMYWYRQDPGQGLRLIYYSQIVNDFQKGDIAEGYSVSREKKESFPLTVTSAQKNPTAFYLCASSITGVEGYTFGSGTRLTVV.

This chain links TRBV19 with TRBJ1-1; D might be TRBD1 (6 bases). CDR1 LNHDA and CDR2 SQIVND come from the germline V gene (reference sequence). The CDR3 loop spans 13 amino acids. The ends were cut back, 7 bases at V and 5 bases at J, with 14 bases in the middle. The CDR3 sequence: CASTKTGRTEAFF. CDR3 DNA sequence: TGTGCCAGTACCAAGACAGGACGGACTGAAGCTTTCTTT.

The chain uses TRBV7-2 and TRBJ2-6, with 7 bases matching TRBD2. The CDR3 covers 19 residues. V gave up 4 bases and J gave up 0 bases; unmatched junction bases: 12. Germline V gene lookup returns CDR1 SGHTA and CDR2 FQGNSA. The chain's CDR3 is CASSSRYSGPRSGANVLTF. In nucleotides, the CDR3 is TGTGCCAGCAGCTCCAGATATAGCGGGCCCCGCTCTGGGGCCAACGTCCTGACTTTC.